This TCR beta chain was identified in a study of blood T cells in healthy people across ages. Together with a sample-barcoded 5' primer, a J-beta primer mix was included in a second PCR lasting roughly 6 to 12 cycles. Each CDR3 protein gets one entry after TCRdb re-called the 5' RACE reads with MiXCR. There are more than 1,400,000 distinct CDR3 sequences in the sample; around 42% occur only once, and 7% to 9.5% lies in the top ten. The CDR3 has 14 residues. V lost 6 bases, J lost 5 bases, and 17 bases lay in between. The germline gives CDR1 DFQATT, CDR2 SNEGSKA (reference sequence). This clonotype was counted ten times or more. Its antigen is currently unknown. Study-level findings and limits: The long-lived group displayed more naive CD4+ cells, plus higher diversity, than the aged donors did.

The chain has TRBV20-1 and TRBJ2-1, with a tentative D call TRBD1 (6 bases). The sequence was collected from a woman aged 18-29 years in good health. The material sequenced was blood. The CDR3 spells CSAQTGGVDNEQFF. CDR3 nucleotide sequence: TGCAGTGCCCAGACAGGTGGAGTCGACAATGAGCAGTTCTTC.